This record covers a single T cell receptor beta chain. These data originate in a study of blood T cell repertoires in COVID-19. Study-level information: Nucleic acid was either cDNA or gDNA, and it came from T cells, B-cell-depleted T cells, or PBMCs.

The data were produced by immunoSEQ multiplex PCR, yet TCRdb's version contains in-frame clones alone and is incomplete. This table holds 95,000 to 150,000 clones, 84% found once. The origin of this receptor is a woman in her 30s who had recovered from COVID-19. Sequenced sample: PBMCs or T cells enriched from blood (not recorded which).

The CDR3 protein is CASSLTGMASWDEQFF. The DNA for the CDR3 is TGTGCCAGCAGCTTAACTGGTATGGCTAGCTGGGATGAGCAGTTCTTC. The chain joins TRBV7-3 to TRBJ2-1, with a tentative D call TRBD2 (5 bases). The CDR3 has 16 amino acids. From germline, CDR1 is SGHTA and CDR2 FQGTGA. V gave up 0 bases and J gave up 8 bases, with 17 bases separating them.